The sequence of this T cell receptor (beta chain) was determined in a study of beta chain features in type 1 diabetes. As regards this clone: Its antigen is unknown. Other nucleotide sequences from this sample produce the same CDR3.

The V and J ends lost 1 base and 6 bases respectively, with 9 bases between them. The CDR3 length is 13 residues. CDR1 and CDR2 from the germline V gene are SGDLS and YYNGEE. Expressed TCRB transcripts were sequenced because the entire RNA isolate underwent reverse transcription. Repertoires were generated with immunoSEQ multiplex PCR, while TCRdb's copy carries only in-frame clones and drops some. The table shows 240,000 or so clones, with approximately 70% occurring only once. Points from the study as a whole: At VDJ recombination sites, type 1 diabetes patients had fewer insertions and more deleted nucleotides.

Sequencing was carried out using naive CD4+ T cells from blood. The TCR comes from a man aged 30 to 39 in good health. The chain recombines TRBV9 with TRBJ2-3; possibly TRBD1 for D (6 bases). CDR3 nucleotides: TGTGCCAGCAGCGTATCTGGGGGCGATACGCAGTATTTT. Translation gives CASSVSGGDTQYF. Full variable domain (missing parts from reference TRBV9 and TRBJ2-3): DSGVTQTPKHLITATGQRVTLRCSPRSGDLSVYWYQQSLDQGLQFLIQYYNGEERAKGNILERFSAQQFPDLHSELNLSSLELGDSALYFCASSVSGGDTQYFGPGTRLTVL.